The T cell receptor (beta chain) under discussion was sequenced for a study of T cell repertoires in cytomegalovirus infection. Across the study: Selection of CMV epitopes for the study included recently identified HLA-C-restricted and well-studied HLA-B-restricted ones. Public TCR beta signature analysis indicated the presence of both CMV infection and matching HLA type. General study findings and limits: Cumulative frequency of public TCR beta families picked out carriers of CMV plus the relevant HLA. Dominating the ex vivo response were HLA-C-restricted CMV-specific TCR beta clonotypes.

TCRdb reanalysed the reads using MiXCR and keeps one entry per CDR3 protein. This table has hundreds of thousands of distinct CDR3 sequences, approximately 33% appearing once. This clonotype was observed a few times. The antigen is not known. Germline lookup yields CDR1 LNHDA and CDR2 SQIVND (reference sequence). The CDR3 is 18 amino acids. V shed 3 bases, J shed 1 base, and the junction held 9 bases outside the gene matches. The starting material was cultured PBMCs, obtained from culture after CMV antigen stimulation. The TCR sequence derives from a human donor in good health (CMV status not recorded). Some clones in this sample may be carry-over from other donors' samples. This sequence joins TRBV19 and TRBJ1-1; 12 bases line up with TRBD1. CDR3 DNA sequence: TGTGCCAGTAGTATGCGGGGGACAGGGGGCGTGGGGAACACTGAAGCTTTCTTT. As protein: CASSMRGTGGVGNTEAFF.